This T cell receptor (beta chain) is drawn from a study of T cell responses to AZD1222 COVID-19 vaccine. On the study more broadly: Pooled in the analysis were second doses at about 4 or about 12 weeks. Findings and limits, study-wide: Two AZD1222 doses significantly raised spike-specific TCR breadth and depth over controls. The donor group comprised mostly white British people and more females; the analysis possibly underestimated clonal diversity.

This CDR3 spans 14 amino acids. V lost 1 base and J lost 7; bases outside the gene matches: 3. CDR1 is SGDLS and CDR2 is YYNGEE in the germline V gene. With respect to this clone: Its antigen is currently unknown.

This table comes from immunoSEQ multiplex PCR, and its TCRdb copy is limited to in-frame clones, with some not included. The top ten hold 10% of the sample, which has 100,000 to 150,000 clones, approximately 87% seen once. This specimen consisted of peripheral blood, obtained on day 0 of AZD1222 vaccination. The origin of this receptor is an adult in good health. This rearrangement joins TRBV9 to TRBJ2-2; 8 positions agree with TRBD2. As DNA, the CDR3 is TGTGCCAGCAGCGTAACTAGCGGTAACGGGGAGCTGTTTTTT. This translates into CASSVTSGNGELFF.